The source of this T cell receptor (beta chain) is a study of regulatory T cells in long-lasting Graves disease. Whole-study results and caveats: Favoring TRBV28, TRBJ1-2 and TRBJ2-5 was a feature seen in persistent disease.

Many counts were recorded for this clonotype. No antigen is known for it. V gave up 5 bases and J gave up 1 base, with 20 bases separating them. The CDR3 contains 17 residues. Looked up from germline, CDR1 is SGHVS and CDR2 is FQNEAQ. HTBI primers from iRepertoire and Arm-PCR of CDR3 regions yielded the TCR beta libraries. One entry per CDR3 protein results from TCRdb running MiXCR on the multiplex PCR reads. The sample lists some 370,000 distinct CDR3 sequences, about 10% occurring once. Time point described: newly diagnosed GD, antithyroid drugs for less than 3 months. The TCR library was made from RNA extracted from PBMCs. These data were also filed under a second study, of T cells in Graves' hyperthyroidism and ophthalmopathy.

The sample was peripheral blood mononuclear cells (PBMCs), taken at new diagnosis, from a patient treated with antithyroid drugs. The TCR comes from a woman younger than 30 with Graves disease. The V and J genes are TRBV7-8 and TRBJ1-1, with a possible D match to TRBD1 (5 bases). The CDR3 DNA is TGTGCCAGCAGCCTATCGGACGGGGGGTCCTGGAACACTGAAGCTTTCTTT. Residues: CASSLSDGGSWNTEAFF.